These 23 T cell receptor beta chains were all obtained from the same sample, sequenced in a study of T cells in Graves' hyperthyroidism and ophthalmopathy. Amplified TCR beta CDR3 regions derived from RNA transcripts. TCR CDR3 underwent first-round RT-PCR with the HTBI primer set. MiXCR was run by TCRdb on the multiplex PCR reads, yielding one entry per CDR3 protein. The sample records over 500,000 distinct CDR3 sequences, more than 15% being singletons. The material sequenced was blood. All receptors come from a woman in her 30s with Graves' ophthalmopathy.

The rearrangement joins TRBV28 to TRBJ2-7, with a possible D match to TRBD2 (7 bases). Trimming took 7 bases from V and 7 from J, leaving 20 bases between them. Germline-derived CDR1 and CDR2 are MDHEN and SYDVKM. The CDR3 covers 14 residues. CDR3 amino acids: CASKTPGEGGEQYF. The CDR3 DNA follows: TGTGCCAGCAAGACCCCAGGGGAGGGGGGGGAGCAGTACTTC. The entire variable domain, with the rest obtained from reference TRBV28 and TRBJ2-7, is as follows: DVKVTQSSRYLVKRTGEKVFLECVQDMDHENMFWYRQDPGLGLRLIYFSYDVKMKEKGDIPEGYSVSREKKERFSLILESASTNQTSMYLCASKTPGEGGEQYFGPGTRLTVT.

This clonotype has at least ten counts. This CDR3 reads CASRNNGGSGTDTQYF. DNA for the CDR3: TGTGCCAGCAGAAATAACGGCGGGAGCGGAACAGATACGCAGTATTTT. The gene calls are TRBV3-1 and TRBJ2-3; the match to TRBD2 covers 7 bases. The V gene's germline CDR1 is LGHDT and CDR2 YNNKEL (reference sequence). V lost 6 bases and J lost 3; bases outside the gene matches: 12. The length of the CDR3 is 16 residues.

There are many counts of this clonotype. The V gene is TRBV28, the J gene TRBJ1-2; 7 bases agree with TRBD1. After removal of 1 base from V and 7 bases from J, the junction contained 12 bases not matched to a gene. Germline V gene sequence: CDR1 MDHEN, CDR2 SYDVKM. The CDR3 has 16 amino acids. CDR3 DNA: TGTGCCAGCAGTTTATTAGGGGCAGGGGGATCACCTGGCTACACCTTC. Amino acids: CASSLLGAGGSPGYTF.

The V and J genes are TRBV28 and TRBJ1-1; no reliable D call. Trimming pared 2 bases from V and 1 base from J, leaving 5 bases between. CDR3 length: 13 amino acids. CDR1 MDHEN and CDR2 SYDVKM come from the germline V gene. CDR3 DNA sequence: TGTGCCAGCAGTTTAATCAGGAACACTGAAGCTTTCTTT. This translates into CASSLIRNTEAFF.

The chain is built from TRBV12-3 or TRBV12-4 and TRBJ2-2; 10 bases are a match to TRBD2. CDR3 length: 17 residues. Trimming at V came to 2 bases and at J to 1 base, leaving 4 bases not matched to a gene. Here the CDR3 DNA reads TGTGCCAGCAGTTTAATTGGACTAGCGGAGAACACCGGGGAGCTGTTTTTT. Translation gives CASSLIGLAENTGELFF.

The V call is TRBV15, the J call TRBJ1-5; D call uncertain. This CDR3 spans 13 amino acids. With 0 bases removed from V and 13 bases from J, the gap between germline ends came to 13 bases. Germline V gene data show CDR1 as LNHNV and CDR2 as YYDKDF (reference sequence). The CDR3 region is CATSRDRGRIQHF. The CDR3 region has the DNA TGTGCCACCAGCAGAGATCGTGGCAGGATACAGCATTTT.

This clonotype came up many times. The CDR3 bases are TGCAGTGCTAGACCCGTAAGGACTGAAGCTTTCTTT. Its protein product is CSARPVRTEAFF. The chain recombines TRBV20-1 with TRBJ1-1; no reliable D call. CDR3 length: 12 amino acids. Trimming left V 2 bases short and J 5 bases short, with 9 bases between. Germline loops: CDR1 DFQATT, CDR2 SNEGSKA (reference sequence).

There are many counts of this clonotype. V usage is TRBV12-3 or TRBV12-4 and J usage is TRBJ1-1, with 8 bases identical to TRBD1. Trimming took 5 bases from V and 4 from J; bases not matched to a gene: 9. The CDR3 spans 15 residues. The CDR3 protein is CASSTNDRGGTEAFF. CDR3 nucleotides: TGTGCCAGCAGTACGAACGACAGGGGAGGCACTGAAGCTTTCTTT.

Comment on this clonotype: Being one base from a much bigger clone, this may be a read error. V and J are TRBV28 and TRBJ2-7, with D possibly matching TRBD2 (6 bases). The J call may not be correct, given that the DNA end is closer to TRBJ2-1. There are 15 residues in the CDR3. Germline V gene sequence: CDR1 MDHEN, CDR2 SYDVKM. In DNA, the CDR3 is TGTGCCAGCATCCCGACAGACGGGAGCTCCTACGAGCAGTTCTTC. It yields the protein CASIPTDGSSYEQFF.

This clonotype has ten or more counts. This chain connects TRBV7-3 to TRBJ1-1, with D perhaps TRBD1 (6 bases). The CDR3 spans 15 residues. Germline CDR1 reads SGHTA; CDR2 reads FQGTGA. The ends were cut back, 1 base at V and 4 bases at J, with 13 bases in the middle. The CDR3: CASSLSGQGSTEAFF. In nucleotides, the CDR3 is TGTGCCAGCAGCTTAAGCGGTCAGGGGAGCACTGAAGCTTTCTTT.

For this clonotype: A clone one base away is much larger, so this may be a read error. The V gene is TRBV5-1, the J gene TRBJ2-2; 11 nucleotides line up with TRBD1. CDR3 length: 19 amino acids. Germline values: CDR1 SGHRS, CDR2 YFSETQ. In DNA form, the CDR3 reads TGCGCCAGCAGCTTGGAGCTGGACAGGGGGCCTTCGGACACCGGGGAGCTGCTTTTT. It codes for CASSLELDRGPSDTGELLF.

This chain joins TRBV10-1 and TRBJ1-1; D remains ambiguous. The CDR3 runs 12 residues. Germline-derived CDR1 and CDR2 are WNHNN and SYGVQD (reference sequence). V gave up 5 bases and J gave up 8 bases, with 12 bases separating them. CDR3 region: CASSNRDLEAFF. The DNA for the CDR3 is TGCGCCAGCAGTAACCGGGATCTAGAAGCTTTCTTT.

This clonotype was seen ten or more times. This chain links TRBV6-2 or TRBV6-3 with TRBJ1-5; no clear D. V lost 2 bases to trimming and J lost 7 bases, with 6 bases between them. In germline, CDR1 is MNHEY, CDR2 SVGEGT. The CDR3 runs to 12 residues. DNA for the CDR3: TGTGCCAGCAGTTACATGAGCCAGCCCCAGCATTTT. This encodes CASSYMSQPQHF.

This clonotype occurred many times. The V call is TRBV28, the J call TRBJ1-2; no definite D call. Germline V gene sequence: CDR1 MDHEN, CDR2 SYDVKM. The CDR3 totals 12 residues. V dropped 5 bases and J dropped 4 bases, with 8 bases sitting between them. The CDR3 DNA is TGTGCCAGCAGTAAGGCCTCCTATGGCTACACCTTC. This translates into CASSKASYGYTF.

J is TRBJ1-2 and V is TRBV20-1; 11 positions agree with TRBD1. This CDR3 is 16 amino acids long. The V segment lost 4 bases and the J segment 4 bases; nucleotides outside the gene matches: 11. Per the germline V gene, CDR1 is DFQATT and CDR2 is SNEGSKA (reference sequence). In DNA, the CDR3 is TGCAGTGCTAACCCGGACAGGGGGCGGACGGGCTATGGCTACACCTTC. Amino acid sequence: CSANPDRGRTGYGYTF.

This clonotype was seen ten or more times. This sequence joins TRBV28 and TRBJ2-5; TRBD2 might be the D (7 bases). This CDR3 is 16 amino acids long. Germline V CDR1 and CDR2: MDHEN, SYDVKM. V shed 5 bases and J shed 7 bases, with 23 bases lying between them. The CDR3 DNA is TGTGCCAGCAGTCCCTGGGGCAGGGGTCCGGGGGGGACCCAGTACTTC. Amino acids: CASSPWGRGPGGTQYF.

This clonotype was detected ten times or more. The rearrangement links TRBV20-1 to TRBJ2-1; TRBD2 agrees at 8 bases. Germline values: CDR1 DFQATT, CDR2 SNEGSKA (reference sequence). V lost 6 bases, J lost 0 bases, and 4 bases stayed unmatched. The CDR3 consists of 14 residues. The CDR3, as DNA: TGCAGTGCCGAGCGGGGGAGCTCCTACAATGAGCAGTTCTTC. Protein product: CSAERGSSYNEQFF.

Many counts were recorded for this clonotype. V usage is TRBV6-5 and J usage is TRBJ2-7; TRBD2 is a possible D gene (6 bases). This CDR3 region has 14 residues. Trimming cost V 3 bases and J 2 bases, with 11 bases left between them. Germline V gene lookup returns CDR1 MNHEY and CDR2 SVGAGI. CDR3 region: CASSYGAGTYEQYF. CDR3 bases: TGTGCCAGCAGTTATGGGGCGGGGACCTACGAGCAGTACTTC.

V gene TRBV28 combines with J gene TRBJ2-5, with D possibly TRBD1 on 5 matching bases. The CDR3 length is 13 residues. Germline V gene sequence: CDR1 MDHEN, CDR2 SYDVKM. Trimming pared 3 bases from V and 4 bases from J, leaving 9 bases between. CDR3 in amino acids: CASSFRTGETQYF. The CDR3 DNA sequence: TGTGCCAGCAGTTTTAGAACAGGAGAGACCCAGTACTTC.

The DNA for the CDR3 is TGTGCCAGCAGTTCCCCTTCCGGGACAGGGTCGACGCCCCTCCACTTT. Translation gives CASSSPSGTGSTPLHF. The chain is built from TRBV6-5 and TRBJ1-6, with TRBD1 matching over 9 bases. The V and J ends lost 4 bases and 13 bases, in that order; junction bases with no gene match: 14. The germline gives CDR1 MNHEY, CDR2 SVGAGI. There are 16 residues in the CDR3.

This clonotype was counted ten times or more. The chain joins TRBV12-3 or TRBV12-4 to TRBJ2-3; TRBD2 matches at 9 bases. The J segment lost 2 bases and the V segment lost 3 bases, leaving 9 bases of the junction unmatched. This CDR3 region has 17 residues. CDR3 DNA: TGTGCCAGCAGTTTGGGGGCTAGCGGGGTCTACACAGATACGCAGTATTTT. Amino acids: CASSLGASGVYTDTQYF.

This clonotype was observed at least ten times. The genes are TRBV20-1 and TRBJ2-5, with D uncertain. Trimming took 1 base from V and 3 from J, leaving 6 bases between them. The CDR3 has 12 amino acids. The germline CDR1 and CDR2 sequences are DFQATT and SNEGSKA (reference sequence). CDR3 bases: TGCAGTGCTAGAGGCCGGAAAGAGACCCAGTACTTC. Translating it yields CSARGRKETQYF.

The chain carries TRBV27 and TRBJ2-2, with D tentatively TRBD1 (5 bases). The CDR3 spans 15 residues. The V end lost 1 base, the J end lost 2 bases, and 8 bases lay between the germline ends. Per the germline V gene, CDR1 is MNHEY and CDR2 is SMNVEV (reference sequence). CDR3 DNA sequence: TGTGCCAGCAGTTTATTCCAGGGAAACACCGGGGAGCTGTTTTTT. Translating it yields CASSLFQGNTGELFF.